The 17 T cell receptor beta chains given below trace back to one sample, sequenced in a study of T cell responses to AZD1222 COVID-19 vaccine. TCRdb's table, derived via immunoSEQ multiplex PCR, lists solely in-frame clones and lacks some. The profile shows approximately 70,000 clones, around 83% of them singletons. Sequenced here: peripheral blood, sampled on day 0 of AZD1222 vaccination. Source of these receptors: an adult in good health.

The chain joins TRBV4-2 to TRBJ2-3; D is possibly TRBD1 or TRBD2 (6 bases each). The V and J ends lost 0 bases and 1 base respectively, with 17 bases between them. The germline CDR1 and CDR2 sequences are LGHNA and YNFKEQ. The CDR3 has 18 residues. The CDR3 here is CASSQDNPRGLRTDTQYF. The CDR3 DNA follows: TGTGCCAGCAGCCAAGATAATCCCCGGGGGCTCCGCACAGATACGCAGTATTTT.

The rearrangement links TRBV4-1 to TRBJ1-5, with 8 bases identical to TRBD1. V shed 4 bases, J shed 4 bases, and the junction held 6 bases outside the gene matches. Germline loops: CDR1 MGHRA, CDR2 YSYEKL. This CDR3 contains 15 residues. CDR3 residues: CASSPSGTGNQPQHF. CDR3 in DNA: TGCGCCAGCAGCCCCTCAGGGACAGGTAATCAGCCCCAGCATTTT.

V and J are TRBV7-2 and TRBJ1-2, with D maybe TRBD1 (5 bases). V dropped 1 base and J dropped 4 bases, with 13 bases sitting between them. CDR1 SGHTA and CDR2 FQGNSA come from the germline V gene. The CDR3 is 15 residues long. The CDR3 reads CASSLGDGQPYGYTF. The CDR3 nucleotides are TGTGCCAGCAGCTTAGGGGACGGCCAGCCCTATGGCTACACCTTC. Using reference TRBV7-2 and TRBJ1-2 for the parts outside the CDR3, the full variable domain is GAGVSQSPSNKVTEKGKDVELRCDPISGHTALYWYRQSLGQGLEFLIYFQGNSAPDKSGLPSDRFSAERTGGSVSTLTIQRTQQEDSAVYLCASSLGDGQPYGYTFGSGTRLTVV.

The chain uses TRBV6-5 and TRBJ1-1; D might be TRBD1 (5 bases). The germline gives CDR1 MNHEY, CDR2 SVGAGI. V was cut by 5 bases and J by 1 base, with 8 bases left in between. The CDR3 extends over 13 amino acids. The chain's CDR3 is CASSQGTNTEAFF. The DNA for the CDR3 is TGTGCCAGCAGTCAGGGAACGAACACTGAAGCTTTCTTT.

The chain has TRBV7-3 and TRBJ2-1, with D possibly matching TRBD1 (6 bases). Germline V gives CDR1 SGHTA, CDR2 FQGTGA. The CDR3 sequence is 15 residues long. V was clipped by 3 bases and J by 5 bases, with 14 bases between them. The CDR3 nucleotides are TGTGCCAGCAGCTTCCAGACAGGTAACAACAATGAGCAGTTCTTC. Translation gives CASSFQTGNNNEQFF.

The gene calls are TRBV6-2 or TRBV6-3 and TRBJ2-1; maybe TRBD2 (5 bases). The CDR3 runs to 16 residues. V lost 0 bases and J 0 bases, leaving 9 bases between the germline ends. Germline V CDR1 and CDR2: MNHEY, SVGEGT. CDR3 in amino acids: CASSYSRRASYNEQFF. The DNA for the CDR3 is TGTGCCAGCAGTTACTCGAGGCGGGCCTCCTACAATGAGCAGTTCTTC.

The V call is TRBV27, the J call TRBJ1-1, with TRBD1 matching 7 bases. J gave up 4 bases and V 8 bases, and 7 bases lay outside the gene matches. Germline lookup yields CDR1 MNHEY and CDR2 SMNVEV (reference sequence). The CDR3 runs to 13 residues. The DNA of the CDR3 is TGTGCCAGCGGTAGACAGGGAAGCACTGAAGCTTTCTTT. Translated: CASGRQGSTEAFF.

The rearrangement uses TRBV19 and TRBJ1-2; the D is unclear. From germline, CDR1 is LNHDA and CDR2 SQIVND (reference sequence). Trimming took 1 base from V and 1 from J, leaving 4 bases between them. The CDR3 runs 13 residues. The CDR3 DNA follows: TGTGCCAGTAGTATAGCCCTTAACTATGGCTACACCTTC. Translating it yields CASSIALNYGYTF.

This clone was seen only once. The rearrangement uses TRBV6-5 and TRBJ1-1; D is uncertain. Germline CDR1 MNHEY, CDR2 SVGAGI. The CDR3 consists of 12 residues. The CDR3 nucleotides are TGTGTTTCGAGGACTCTGAACACTGAAGCTTTCTTT. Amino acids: CVSRTLNTEAFF.

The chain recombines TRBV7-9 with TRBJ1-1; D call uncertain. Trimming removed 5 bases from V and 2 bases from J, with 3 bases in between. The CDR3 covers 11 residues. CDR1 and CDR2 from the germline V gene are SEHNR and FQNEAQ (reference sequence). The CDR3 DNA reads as TGTGCCAGCAGCCACAACACTGAAGCTTTCTTT. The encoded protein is CASSHNTEAFF.

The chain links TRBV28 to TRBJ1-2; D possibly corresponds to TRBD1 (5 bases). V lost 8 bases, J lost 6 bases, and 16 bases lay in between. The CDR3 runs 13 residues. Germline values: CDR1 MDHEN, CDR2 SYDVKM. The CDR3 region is CASRLGGVNGYTF. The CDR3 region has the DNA TGTGCCAGCCGTCTGGGGGGGGTTAATGGCTACACCTTC.

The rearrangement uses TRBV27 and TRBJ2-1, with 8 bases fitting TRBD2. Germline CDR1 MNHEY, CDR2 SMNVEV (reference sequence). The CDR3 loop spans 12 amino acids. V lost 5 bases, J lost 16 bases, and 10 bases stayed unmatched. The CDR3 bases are TGTGCCAGCAGTCGATCGGGACTAGTCTTTTTCTTC. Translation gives CASSRSGLVFFF.

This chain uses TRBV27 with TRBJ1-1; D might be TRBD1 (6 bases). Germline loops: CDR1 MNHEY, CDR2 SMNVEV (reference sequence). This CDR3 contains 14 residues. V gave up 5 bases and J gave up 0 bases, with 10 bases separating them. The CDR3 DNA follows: TGTGCCAGCAGTCCCAGGGGCCTGAACACTGAAGCTTTCTTT. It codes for CASSPRGLNTEAFF.

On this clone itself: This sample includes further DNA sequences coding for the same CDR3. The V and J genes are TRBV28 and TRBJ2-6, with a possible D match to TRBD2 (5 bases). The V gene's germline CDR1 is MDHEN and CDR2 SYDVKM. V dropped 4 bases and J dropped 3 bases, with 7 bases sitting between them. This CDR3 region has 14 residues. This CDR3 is CASSSGSGANVLTF. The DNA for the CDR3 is TGTGCCAGCAGTTCGGGGAGTGGGGCCAACGTCCTGACTTTC.

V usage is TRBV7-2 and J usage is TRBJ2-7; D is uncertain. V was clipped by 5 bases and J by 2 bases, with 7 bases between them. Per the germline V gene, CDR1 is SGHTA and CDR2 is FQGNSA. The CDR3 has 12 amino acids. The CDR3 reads CASSLGTYEQYF. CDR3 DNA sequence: TGTGCCAGCAGCCTGGGGACCTACGAGCAGTACTTC.

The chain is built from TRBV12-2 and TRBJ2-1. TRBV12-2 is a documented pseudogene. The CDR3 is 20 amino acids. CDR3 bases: TGTGCAAGTCGCTTTGGCGAGACCCGGGACCCAGGACTTACGTGCAATGAGCAGTTCTTC. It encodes CASRFGETRDPGLTCNEQFF.

CDR3 DNA sequence: TGTGCCAGCAGCGGACCAGGGTTCGAGCAGTACTTC. This gives the protein CASSGPGFEQYF. V is TRBV9 and J is TRBJ2-7; D might be TRBD1 (5 bases). Trimming stripped 3 bases from V and 6 bases from J, with 10 bases between. The CDR3 runs to 12 residues. CDR1 SGDLS and CDR2 YYNGEE come from the germline V gene.